These 19 T cell receptor beta chains were all obtained from the same sample, sequenced in a study of T and B cells in COVID-19 patients. TRB rearrangements were amplified by multiplex PCR with BIOMED2 TRB-A/B primers. Each CDR3 protein is one row after TCRdb ran MiXCR on the multiplex PCR reads. The sample yields about 1,900 distinct CDR3 sequences, under 30% seen once. Each TRB amplification used about 250-550 ng of genomic DNA from blood. The sequenced sample was blood. The receptor set was obtained from a human donor with active COVID-19.

This clonotype occurred a few times. The chain is built from TRBV4-1 and TRBJ1-3; tentative D call: TRBD1 (6 bases). V was trimmed by 1 base and J by 5 bases, leaving 9 bases between them. The CDR3 loop spans 14 amino acids. Germline assignment: CDR1 MGHRA and CDR2 YSYEKL. The CDR3 coding sequence is TGCGCCAGCAGCCAAGCAGGGGTGAGAAACACCATATATTTT. Residues: CASSQAGVRNTIYF.

By sample share, this clonotype is medium-sized (0.01 to 0.1%). The CDR3 DNA is TGTGCCAGCAGCTTAGAGCCAGGGGGCTCCTACGAGCAGTACTTC. This codes for CASSLEPGGSYEQYF. The V call is TRBV5-6, the J call TRBJ2-7; 7 bases are shared with TRBD1. The CDR3 consists of 15 residues. J was trimmed by 0 bases and V by 2 bases; bases with no gene match: 5. Looked up from germline, CDR1 is SGHDT and CDR2 is YYEEEE.

By proportion, this clonotype is medium-sized (0.01 to 0.1%). The chain employs TRBV6-1 and TRBJ1-4, with D perhaps TRBD1 (5 bases). Germline loops: CDR1 MNHNS, CDR2 SASEGT. The CDR3 extends over 15 amino acids. V lost 6 bases, J lost 3 bases, and 14 bases lay in between. The CDR3 nucleotides read TGTGCCAGCAGAGCCCGGGACCGCTCTAATGAAAAACTGTTTTTT. It codes for CASRARDRSNEKLFF.

This clonotype was detected only a few times. J is TRBJ1-1 and V is TRBV28; no clear D gene. V gave up 2 bases and J gave up 8 bases, with 9 bases separating them. From germline, CDR1 is MDHEN and CDR2 SYDVKM. The CDR3 runs 12 residues. The CDR3 DNA follows: TGTGCCAGCAGTTTACGCCGCCCCGAAGCTTTCTTT. This encodes CASSLRRPEAFF.

Within the sample, this clonotype is medium-sized (0.01 to 0.1%). The chain recombines TRBV11-1 with TRBJ2-7; 10 nucleotides line up with TRBD2. Germline CDR1 is SGHAT and CDR2 is FQDESV (reference sequence). V was clipped by 5 bases and J by 6 bases; unmatched bases: 7. The CDR3 length is 14 residues. The CDR3 DNA reads as TGTGCCAGCAGCATATCTAGCGGGAGCGTCGAGCAGTACTTC. This encodes CASSISSGSVEQYF.

The chain uses TRBV5-5 and TRBJ2-2; TRBD2 matches 7 bases. V shed 0 bases, J shed 2 bases, and the junction held 7 bases outside the gene matches. The CDR3 is 17 amino acids. The germline gives CDR1 SGHKS, CDR2 YYEKEE (reference sequence). The CDR3 here is CASSLAGGRDNTGELFF. CDR3 coding DNA: TGTGCCAGCAGCTTGGCCGGTGGGAGGGACAACACCGGGGAGCTGTTTTTT. The variable domain in full, with the rest retrieved from reference TRBV5-5 and TRBJ2-2, is DAGVTQSPTHLIKTRGQQVTLRCSPISGHKSVSWYQQVLGQGPQFIFQYYEKEERGRGNFPDRFSARQFPNYSSELNVNALLLGDSALYLCASSLAGGRDNTGELFFGEGSRLTVL.

By sample fraction, this clonotype is medium-sized (0.01 to 0.1%). The rearrangement joins TRBV18 to TRBJ1-5, with a weak D call TRBD1 (6 bases). Germline values: CDR1 KGHSH, CDR2 LQKENI. Between the trimmed V and J ends, which lost 2 bases and 2 bases, there was a span of 10 bases. The CDR3 spans 15 residues. In nucleotides, the CDR3 is TGTGCCAGCTCACCATCAGGGGATGGCAATCAGCCCCAGCATTTT. Its protein is CASSPSGDGNQPQHF. Full variable domain (missing parts from reference TRBV18 and TRBJ1-5): NAGVMQNPRHLVRRRGQEARLRCSPMKGHSHVYWYRQLPEEGLKFMVYLQKENIIDESGMPKERFSAEFPKEGPSILRIQQVVRGDSAAYFCASSPSGDGNQPQHFGDGTRLSIL.

The V and J genes are TRBV21-1 and TRBJ2-1. TRBV21-1 is a known pseudogene. This CDR3 is 16 amino acids long. CDR3 sequence: CASSKRAIGMRGEQFF. CDR3 in DNA: TGTGCCAGCAGCAAACGAGCCATTGGTATGAGAGGTGAGCAGTTCTTC.

On this clonotype itself: One junction end disagrees with the germline gene, perhaps due to a read error. The CDR3 sequence: CASSLVPSGRHQETQYF. DNA for the CDR3: TGTGCTAGCAGCTTAGTACCTAGCGGGAGGCATCAAGAGACCCAGTACTTC. V is TRBV7-6 and J is TRBJ2-5; 11 nucleotides match TRBD2. The CDR3 extends over 17 amino acids. Germline CDR1 reads SGHVS; CDR2 reads FNYEAQ. Complete variable domain (other parts from reference TRBV7-6 and TRBJ2-5): GAGVSQSPRYKVTKRGQDVALRCDPISGHVSLYWYRQALGQGPEFLTYFNYEAQQDKSGLPNDRFSAERPEGSISTLTIQRTEQRDSAMYRCASSLVPSGRHQETQYFGPGTRLLVL.

This clonotype is labeled as medium-sized (0.01 to 0.1%). The V call is TRBV5-6, the J call TRBJ1-3; D is possibly TRBD1 (5 bases). The length of the CDR3 is 17 residues. Looked up from germline, CDR1 is SGHDT and CDR2 is YYEEEE. Deletions cut 0 bases from V and 0 bases from J, with 13 bases between. The CDR3 loop is CASSLGGEPFSGNTIYF. The CDR3 region has the DNA TGTGCCAGCAGCTTGGGAGGGGAACCGTTCTCTGGAAACACCATATATTTT.

This clonotype is medium-sized (0.01 to 0.1%) by share. The J gene is TRBJ1-2, the V gene TRBV6-1; the D is unclear. V lost 4 bases, J lost 1 base, and 10 bases lay in between. The length of the CDR3 is 14 residues. The germline V gene encodes CDR1 MNHNS and CDR2 SASEGT. This CDR3 is CASSGQVDNYGYTF. The CDR3, as DNA: TGTGCCAGCAGTGGTCAGGTGGATAACTATGGCTACACCTTC.

By proportion, this clonotype is medium-sized. The chain links TRBV6-5 to TRBJ1-2; 7 bases fit TRBD1. This CDR3 is built from 16 residues. The V segment lost 6 bases and the J segment 5 bases; nucleotides outside the gene matches: 15. CDR1 is MNHEY and CDR2 is SVGAGI in the germline V gene. CDR3 loop: CASRQSGQAVGYGYTF. The DNA of the CDR3 is TGTGCCAGCAGGCAGAGTGGACAGGCGGTCGGGTATGGCTACACCTTC.

This clonotype was detected a few times. This chain links TRBV7-2 with TRBJ2-3; no clear D. V lost 6 bases to trimming and J lost 3 bases, with 16 bases between them. This CDR3 is 15 amino acids long. Germline V CDR1 and CDR2: SGHTA, FQGNSA. The CDR3 DNA reads TGTGCCAGCAGACGAAAATTTTCTGGTACAGATACGCAGTATTTT. Its protein is CASRRKFSGTDTQYF.

This clonotype has only a few counts. The chain uses TRBV4-3 and TRBJ2-7; 8 bases match TRBD1. This CDR3 spans 16 amino acids. In germline, CDR1 is LGHNA, CDR2 YSLEER. V trimming: 0 bases; J trimming: 2 bases; junction bases outside the gene matches: 6. The CDR3, as DNA: TGCGCCAGCAGCCAAGATCTCGGGACAGGTACCTACGAGCAGTACTTC. It specifies CASSQDLGTGTYEQYF.

This clonotype is labeled as medium-sized. The V call is TRBV6-2 or TRBV6-3, the J call TRBJ2-1; 7 nucleotides align to TRBD2. Germline lookup yields CDR1 MNHEY and CDR2 SVGEGT. V shed 9 bases and J 3 bases; nucleotides not matched to a gene: 11. The CDR3 has 15 residues. CDR3 DNA: TGTGCCAGTAACGCGGCTAGCGGAATCTACAATGAGCAGTTCTTC. The encoded protein is CASNAASGIYNEQFF.

Relative to its sample, this clonotype is medium-sized. CDR3 loop: CASSLEQDYNEQFF. The CDR3 nucleotides read TGTGCCAGCAGCTTGGAGCAGGACTACAATGAGCAGTTCTTC. The chain couples TRBV5-4 to TRBJ2-1, with D uncertain. V was trimmed by 0 bases and J by 3 bases, leaving 7 bases between them. Germline CDR1 SGHNT, CDR2 YYREEE (reference sequence). This CDR3 is built from 14 residues.

This clonotype was counted at least ten times. V is TRBV20-1 and J is TRBJ2-3; D gene ambiguous. Per the germline V gene, CDR1 is DFQATT and CDR2 is SNEGSKA (reference sequence). CDR3 length: 11 residues. The V and J ends lost 3 bases and 5 bases respectively, with 6 bases between them. The CDR3 region has the DNA TGCAGTGCTAGGATGGGAGATACGCAGTATTTT. Protein: CSARMGDTQYF.

By share of the sample, this clonotype is medium-sized. V and J are TRBV12-3 or TRBV12-4 and TRBJ2-5; TRBD2 agrees at 10 bases. V trimming: 5 bases; J trimming: 1 base; junction bases outside the gene matches: 4. This CDR3 has 15 amino acids. CDR3 nucleotide sequence: TGTGCCAGCAGTGCATGGACTAGCGGCCAAGAGACCCAGTACTTC. It encodes CASSAWTSGQETQYF.

This clonotype ranks as medium-sized (0.01 to 0.1%). V usage is TRBV27 and J usage is TRBJ2-5, with D perhaps matching TRBD1 or TRBD2 (5 bases each). Looked up from germline, CDR1 is MNHEY and CDR2 is SMNVEV (reference sequence). The CDR3 contains 13 residues. V was trimmed by 6 bases and J by 6 bases, leaving 14 bases between them. Here the CDR3 reads CASRDLGDKTQYF. CDR3 nucleotide sequence: TGTGCCAGCAGAGACTTGGGGGATAAGACCCAGTACTTC.